The T cell receptor (beta chain) described here comes from a study of CD4+ T cells in melanoma. The study's findings and limits: A reported correlation linked neoantigen-specific CD4+ T cells to CD8+, macrophage and B cell function. In melanoma, neoantigen-specific CD4+ T cells reportedly differed in differentiation state.

This CDR3 spans 19 amino acids. Per the germline V gene, CDR1 is SGDLS and CDR2 is YYNGEE. The V gene lost 4 bases and the J gene lost 4 bases, with 26 bases spanning the gap. Here immunoSEQ multiplex PCR was the method, and the copy in TCRdb shows in-frame clones only, minus some. The table lists around 130,000 clones, around 90% of them singletons. On this clone itself: Its matching antigen is unknown.

V and J are TRBV9 and TRBJ2-2; the D gene is possibly TRBD2 (7 bases). The receptor's source is a human donor with melanoma. In DNA, the CDR3 is TGTGCCAGCAGCACGCGGCTGGGGGGCGGGGGATCCCCCACCGGGGAGCTGTTTTTT. It is translated as CASSTRLGGGGSPTGELFF. Filled out from reference TRBV9 and TRBJ2-2, the complete variable domain reads DSGVTQTPKHLITATGQRVTLRCSPRSGDLSVYWYQQSLDQGLQFLIQYYNGEERAKGNILERFSAQQFPDLHSELNLSSLELGDSALYFCASSTRLGGGGSPTGELFFGEGSRLTVL.